What follows is one T cell receptor (beta chain) and its context. These data belong to a study of beta chain features in type 1 diabetes. Germline values: CDR1 SGHRS, CDR2 YFSETQ. The CDR3 spans 16 residues. The V segment lost 4 bases and the J segment 3 bases; nucleotides outside the gene matches: 9. Expressed TCRB transcripts got sequenced, as all isolated RNA was reverse transcribed. Clones were read by immunoSEQ multiplex PCR, and TCRdb kept only the in-frame ones, dropping some. This table holds approximately 250,000 clones, around 14% found once. This clonotype was sampled from a woman aged 40 to 55 in good health. This rearrangement joins TRBV5-1 to TRBJ2-1, with 8 positions matching TRBD1. Material: naive CD4+ T cells from blood. CDR3 nucleotide sequence: TGCGCCAGCAGCCCCCGCGCGGACAGGGTCTACAATGAGCAGTTCTTC. Its translation is CASSPRADRVYNEQFF.